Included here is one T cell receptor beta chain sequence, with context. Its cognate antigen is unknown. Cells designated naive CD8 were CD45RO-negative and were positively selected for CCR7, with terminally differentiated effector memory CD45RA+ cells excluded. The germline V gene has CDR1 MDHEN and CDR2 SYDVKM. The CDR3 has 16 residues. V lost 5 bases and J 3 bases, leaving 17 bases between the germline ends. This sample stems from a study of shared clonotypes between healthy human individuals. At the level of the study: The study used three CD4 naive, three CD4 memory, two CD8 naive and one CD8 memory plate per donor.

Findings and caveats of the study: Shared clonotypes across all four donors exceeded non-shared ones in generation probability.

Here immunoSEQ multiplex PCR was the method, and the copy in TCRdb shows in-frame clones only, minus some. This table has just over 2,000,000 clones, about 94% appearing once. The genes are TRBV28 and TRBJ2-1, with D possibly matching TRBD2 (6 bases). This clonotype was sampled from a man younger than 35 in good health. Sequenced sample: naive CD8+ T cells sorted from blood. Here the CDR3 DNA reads TGTGCCAGCAGTCCCGCGGCCGGGAGCCTCTACAATGAGCAGTTCTTC. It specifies CASSPAAGSLYNEQFF.